The subject of this entry is one T cell receptor beta chain. It has no known antigen specificity. Per-nucleotide qualities are absent, and no much larger clonotype sits a single base away. The junction carries 14 bases between V and J, which are trimmed by 5 bases and 0 bases respectively. The germline V gene (reference sequence) yields MNHEY for CDR1 and SMNVEV for CDR2. Spanning cysteine to phenylalanine, the CDR3 consists of 15 amino acids. Left in the record is the CDR3 DNA by itself, 45 bases read in frame from the first base. The sample's time point label, in plain terms: tumor resected at nephrectomy. The sample's treatment or condition label is to be understood as: treatment-naive control, cytoreductive nephrectomy. Control tumors came from treatment-naive renal cell carcinoma patients who underwent cytoreductive nephrectomy without prior radiation. All patients had renal cell carcinoma with clear cell pathology. The control tumors sequenced for TCR were resected between 2011 and 2014 from more than 9 males and a handful of females whose median age was around 60 years (range about 40 to 82). Tumors were mechanically dissociated, digested with collagenase/hyaluronidase at 37 °C, processed in gentleMACS C tubes, and stored in liquid nitrogen. The QIAamp DNA Blood Mini Kit (Qiagen) was used to prepare genomic DNA for TCR sequencing. Only samples passing all quality control checks were included in the analyses.

TCR beta libraries were generated from genomic DNA with the immunoSEQ kit, following the manufacturer's recommendations. To prepare the libraries, a first multiplex PCR with proprietary primers was run, followed by a second PCR that added unique barcodes, and a bead cleanup was done after each round. Each sample batch included a kit-provided positive control reaction and a negative control reaction. The final libraries were assessed on an Agilent 4200 TapeStation D1000 ScreenTape, pooled by volume, and quantified by qPCR. Sequencing was performed on an Illumina NextSeq500 with a MidOutput 150-cycle cartridge, and 156 Read1 and 15 Index1 cycles were run with kit custom primers. The pooled library was loaded at roughly 0.94 pM with an approximately 20% PhiX control spike-in. The original methods were these. Vendor-processed data were analyzed in R, and a clonotype was defined as all T cells sharing the same CDR3 nucleotide sequence. For clone abundance analyses, frequencies were normalized to the 10,000 most abundant clones in each sample. Public T cell clones, which averaged fewer than five per sample, were removed prior to analysis. Dominant motifs were analyzed with ImmunoMap using the PAM10 matrix, a gap penalty of 30, and a homology threshold of 0.3, and motifs with a cumulative frequency of at least 0.01 were considered dominant. TCRdb carries this immuneACCESS record with in-frame sequences only. Its versions omit some clonotypes, under half of them owing to an unresolved V gene in the studies checked, with the rest unexplained. That table is the source of V, J and clone size, and D and trimming were worked out from the DNA. The sample contains around 16,000 clones, 58% of them found a single time. About 10% of the sample comes from the top ten.

The data originate from a study of radiation and T cells in renal cell carcinoma (dated by TCRdb to the early 2020s). About the investigation overall: In total, 50 or so samples underwent TCR beta sequencing: 25 or so tumors plus 27 peripheral blood samples. In the 53 samples combined, 4 million to 5 million unique CDR3 nucleotide sequences were found, encoding approximately 2,900,000 unique CDR3 amino acid sequences. Points the paper makes about the study in general: With a single-armed trial design, the study had no way to address how radiation dose or scheduling affects the TCR repertoire. Higher TCR clonality was observed in irradiated tumors than in controls, with an average of approximately 50% of the repertoire accounted for by the top 100 clonotypes, compared with around 40% in nephrectomy-only tumors. A greater number of dominant CDR3 motifs was detected in irradiated tumors than in control tumors, and a larger share of the repertoire was occupied by these motifs in irradiated tumors than in control tumors. Only small tumor regions of approximately 1 g were available, so intratumoral heterogeneity was not captured.

The input for sequencing was tumor tissue, taken from a patient whose treatment was nephrectomy without radiotherapy. The clonotype originates from a man between 35 and 55 years old with renal cell carcinoma. The chain uses TRBV27 and TRBJ2-7; no D segment can be confidently identified. At the DNA level, the sequence is TGTGCCAGCAGTGACGGAGACGGCAACTCCTACGAGCAGTACTTC. It encodes CASSDGDGNSYEQYF.